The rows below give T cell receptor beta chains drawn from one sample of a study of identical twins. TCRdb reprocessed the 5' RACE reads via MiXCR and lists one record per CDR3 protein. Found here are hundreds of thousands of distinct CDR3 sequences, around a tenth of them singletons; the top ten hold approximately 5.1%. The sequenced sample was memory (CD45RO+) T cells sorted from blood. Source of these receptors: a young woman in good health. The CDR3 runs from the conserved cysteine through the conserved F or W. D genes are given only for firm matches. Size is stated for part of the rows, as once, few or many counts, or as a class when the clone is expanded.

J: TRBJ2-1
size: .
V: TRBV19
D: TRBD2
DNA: TGTGCCAGTAGGATAGCGGGAGGGCCCGGAAATGAGCAGTTCTTC
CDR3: CASRIAGGPGNEQFF

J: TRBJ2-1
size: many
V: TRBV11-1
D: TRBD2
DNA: TGTGCCAGCAGCTTAAGTGGAACCCGACTAGCGGGAGACGTTGAGCAGTTCTTC
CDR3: CASSLSGTRLAGDVEQFF

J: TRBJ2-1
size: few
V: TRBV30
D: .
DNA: TGTGCCTGGAGTGTACGGGACCTCGCCAACAATGAGCAGTTCTTC
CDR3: CAWSVRDLANNEQFF

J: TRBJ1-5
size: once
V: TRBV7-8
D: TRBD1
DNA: TGTGCCAGCAGCCCCGGGACAGGAGTGAGCTGGGGCAATCAGCCCCAGCATTTT
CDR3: CASSPGTGVSWGNQPQHF

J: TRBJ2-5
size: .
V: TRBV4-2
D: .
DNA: TGTGCCAGCAGCCTTCAGGAGAAAGAGACCCAGTACTTC
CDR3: CASSLQEKETQYF

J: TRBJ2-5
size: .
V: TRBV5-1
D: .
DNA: TGCGCCAGCAGCTTGGGGGCTAGCCCACGGGAGACCCAGTACTTC
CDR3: CASSLGASPRETQYF

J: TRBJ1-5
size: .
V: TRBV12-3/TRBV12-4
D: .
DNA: TGTGCCAGCACCATGATATCCGGAGGACAGCCCCAGCATTTT
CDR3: CASTMISGGQPQHF

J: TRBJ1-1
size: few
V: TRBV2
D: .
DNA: TGTGCCAGCAGTGTAGAACGGGTAGAAGCTTTCTTT
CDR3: CASSVERVEAFF

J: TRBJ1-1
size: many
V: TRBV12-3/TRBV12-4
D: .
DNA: TGTGCCAGCAGCTTTGGGACCGGGTCTGCTCAAGCTTTCTTT
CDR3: CASSFGTGSAQAFF

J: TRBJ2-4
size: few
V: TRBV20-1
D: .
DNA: TGCAGTGCTAGCTACAACGCGCAGTCGGGAGTAAACATTCAGTACTTC
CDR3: CSASYNAQSGVNIQYF

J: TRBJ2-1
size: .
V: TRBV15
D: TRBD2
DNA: TGTGCCACCTTAATAGCGGGAGAAAACAATGAGCAGTTCTTC
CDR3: CATLIAGENNEQFF

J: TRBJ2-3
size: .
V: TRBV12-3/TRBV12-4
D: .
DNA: TGTGCCAGCACTTTGGAGGGCACAGATACGCAGTATTTT
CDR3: CASTLEGTDTQYF

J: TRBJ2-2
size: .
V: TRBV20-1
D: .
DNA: TGCAGTGCAAGAGGCGGGGAGCTGTTTTTT
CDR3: CSARGGELFF

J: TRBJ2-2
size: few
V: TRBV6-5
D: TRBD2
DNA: TGTGCCAGCAGTTACTCTCTAGCGGGAGGGCCGGGCACCGGGGAGCTGTTTTTT
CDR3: CASSYSLAGGPGTGELFF

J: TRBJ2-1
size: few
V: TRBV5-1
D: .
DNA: TGCGCCAGCAGCTTGGCCCCTCTGGAGCAGTTCTTC
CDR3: CASSLAPLEQFF

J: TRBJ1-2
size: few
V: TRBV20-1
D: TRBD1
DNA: TGCAGTGCTAGAAGGGGGCAGCGTGGCTACACCTTC
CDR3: CSARRGQRGYTF

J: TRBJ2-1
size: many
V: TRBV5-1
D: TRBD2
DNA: TGCGCCAGCAGCTTGTCCGGGACTAGCCTCAATGAGCAGTTCTTC
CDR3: CASSLSGTSLNEQFF

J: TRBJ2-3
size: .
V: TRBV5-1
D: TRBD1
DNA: TGCGCCAGCAGCTGGCAGGGGGTATCAGATACGCAGTATTTT
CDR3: CASSWQGVSDTQYF

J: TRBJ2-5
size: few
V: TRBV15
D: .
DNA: TGTGCCACCAGCGGGGGCCCCCGAGGTGAGACCCAGTACTTC
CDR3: CATSGGPRGETQYF

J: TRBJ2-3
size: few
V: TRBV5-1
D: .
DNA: TGCGCCAGCAGCATACAGGGTTCGGGCACAGATACGCAGTATTTT
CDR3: CASSIQGSGTDTQYF

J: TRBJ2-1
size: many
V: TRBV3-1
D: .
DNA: TGTGCCAGCAGCCAAGCCCATGAGCAGTTCTTC
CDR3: CASSQAHEQFF

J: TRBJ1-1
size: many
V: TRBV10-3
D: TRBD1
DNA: TGTGCCATCAGCGACAGGGAAATCACTGAAGCTTTCTTT
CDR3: CAISDREITEAFF

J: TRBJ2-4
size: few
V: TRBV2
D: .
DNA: TGTGCCAGCTGGCTAGCCAAAAACATTCAGTACTTC
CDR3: CASWLAKNIQYF

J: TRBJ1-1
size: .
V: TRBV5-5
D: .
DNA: TGTGCCAGCAGCTTGCGGGGCAATACACTCCGGGACACTGAAGCTTTCTTT
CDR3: CASSLRGNTLRDTEAFF

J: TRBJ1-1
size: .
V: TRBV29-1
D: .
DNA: TGCAGCGTTGTGCCCATGAACACTGAAGCTTTCTTT
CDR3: CSVVPMNTEAFF

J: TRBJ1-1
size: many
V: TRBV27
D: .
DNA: TGTGCCAGCAGTCACCTCCGCGAAGGTTTGAACACTGAAGCTTTCTTT
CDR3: CASSHLREGLNTEAFF

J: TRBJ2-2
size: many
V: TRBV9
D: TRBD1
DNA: TGTGCCAGCAGCGCATACAGGGGAACCGGGGAGCTGTTTTTT
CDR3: CASSAYRGTGELFF

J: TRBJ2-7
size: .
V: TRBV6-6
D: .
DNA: TGTGCCAGCAGTGGACGGGAACGTGCCGAGCAGTACTTC
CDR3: CASSGRERAEQYF

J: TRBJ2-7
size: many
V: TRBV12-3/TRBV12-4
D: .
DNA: TGTGCCAGCAGTTTGTGGCGGAACTACGAGCAGTACTTC
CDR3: CASSLWRNYEQYF

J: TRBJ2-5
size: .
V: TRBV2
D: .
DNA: TGTGCCAGCAACAAGGACACCCAAGAGACCCAGTACTTC
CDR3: CASNKDTQETQYF

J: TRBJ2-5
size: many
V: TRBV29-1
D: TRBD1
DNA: TGCAGCGTTGAAGGACATTCAACCGACCGGACAGGGAATCAAGAGACCCAGTACTTC
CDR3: CSVEGHSTDRTGNQETQYF

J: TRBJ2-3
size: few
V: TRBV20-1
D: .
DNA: TGCAGTGCTATCCTCGGGACGCGGAGGGACACAGATACGCAGTATTTT
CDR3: CSAILGTRRDTDTQYF

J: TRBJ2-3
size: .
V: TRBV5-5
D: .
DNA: TGTGCCAGCAGCTTGTTCGGTATCCAGAGCACAGATACGCAGTATTTT
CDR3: CASSLFGIQSTDTQYF

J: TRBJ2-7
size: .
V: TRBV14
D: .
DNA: TGTGCCAGCAGCCAAGACTCCTTCCAGTACTTC
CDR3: CASSQDSFQYF

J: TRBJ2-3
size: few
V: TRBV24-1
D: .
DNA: TGTGCCACCAGTAGTATGGGAGGAAACACTAGCACAGATACGCAGTATTTT
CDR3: CATSSMGGNTSTDTQYF

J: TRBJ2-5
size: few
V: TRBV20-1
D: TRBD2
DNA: TGCAGTGCTAGCCCTAGCGGGGGCCCGTACCAAGAGACCCAGTACTTC
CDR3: CSASPSGGPYQETQYF

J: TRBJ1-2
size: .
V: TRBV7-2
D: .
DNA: TGTGCCAGCAGCTTTTTTGCATACTATGGCTACACCTTC
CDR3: CASSFFAYYGYTF

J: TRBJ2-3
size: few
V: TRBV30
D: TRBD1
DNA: TGTGCCTGGAGTCATGACAGGGCCCCAGATACGCAGTATTTT
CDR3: CAWSHDRAPDTQYF

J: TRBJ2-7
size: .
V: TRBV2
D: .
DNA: TGTGCCAGCAGTGAAGCGTCACGGCTGAGCGAGCAGTACTTC
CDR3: CASSEASRLSEQYF

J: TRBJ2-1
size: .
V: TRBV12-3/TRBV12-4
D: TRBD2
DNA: TGTGCCAGCAGTCGCGGGACTAGCGGGAGGTCCTACAATGAGCAGTTCTTC
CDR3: CASSRGTSGRSYNEQFF

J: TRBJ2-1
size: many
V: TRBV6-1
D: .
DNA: TGTGCCAGCAGTCGGCAGAATCCCTCCTACAATGAGCAGTTCTTC
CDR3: CASSRQNPSYNEQFF

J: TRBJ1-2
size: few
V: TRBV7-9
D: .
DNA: TGTGCCAGCAGCTTCGGGTCTGCGGGCTACACCTTC
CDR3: CASSFGSAGYTF